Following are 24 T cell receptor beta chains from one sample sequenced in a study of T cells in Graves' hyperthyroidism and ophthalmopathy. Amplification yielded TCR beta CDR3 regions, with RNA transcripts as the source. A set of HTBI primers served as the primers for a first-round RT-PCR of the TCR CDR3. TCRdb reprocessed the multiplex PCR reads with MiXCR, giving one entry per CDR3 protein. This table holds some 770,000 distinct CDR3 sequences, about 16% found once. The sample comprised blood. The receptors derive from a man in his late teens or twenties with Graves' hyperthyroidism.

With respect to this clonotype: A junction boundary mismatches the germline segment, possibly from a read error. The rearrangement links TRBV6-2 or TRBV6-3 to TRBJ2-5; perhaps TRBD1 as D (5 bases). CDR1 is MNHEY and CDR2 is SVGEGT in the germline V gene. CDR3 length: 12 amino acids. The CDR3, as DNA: TGCGCGTCCGGGCAGGGCCAAGAGACCCAGTACTTC. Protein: CASGQGQETQYF.

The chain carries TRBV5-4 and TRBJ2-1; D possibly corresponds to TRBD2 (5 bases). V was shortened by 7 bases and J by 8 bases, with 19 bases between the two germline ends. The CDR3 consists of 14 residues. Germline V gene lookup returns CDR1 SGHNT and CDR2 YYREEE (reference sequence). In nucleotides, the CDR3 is TGTGCCAGCGGAAAACGGGGTCCCGACGATGAGCAGTTCTTC. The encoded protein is CASGKRGPDDEQFF.

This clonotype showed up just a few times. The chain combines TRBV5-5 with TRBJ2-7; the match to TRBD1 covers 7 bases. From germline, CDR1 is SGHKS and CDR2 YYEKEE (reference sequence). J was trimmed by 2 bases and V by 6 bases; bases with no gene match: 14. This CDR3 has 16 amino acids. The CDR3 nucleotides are TGTGCCAGCACCCGCCTTCCTGGCCAGGGGGCCTACGAGCAGTACTTC. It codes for CASTRLPGQGAYEQYF.

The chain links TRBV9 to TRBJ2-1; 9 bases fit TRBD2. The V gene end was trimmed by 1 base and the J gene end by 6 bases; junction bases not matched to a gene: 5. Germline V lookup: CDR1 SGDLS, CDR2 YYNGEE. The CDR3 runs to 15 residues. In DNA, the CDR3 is TGTGCCAGCAGCGTACAGCCTAGCGGGATCAATGAGCAGTTCTTC. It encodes CASSVQPSGINEQFF.

Here the CDR3 reads CASSPRTGIYGYTF. The CDR3 nucleotides are TGTGCCAGTAGTCCCCGGACAGGGATCTATGGCTACACCTTC. J is TRBJ1-2 and V is TRBV19, with 8 bases that match TRBD1. The CDR3 contains 14 residues. Trimming took 5 bases from V and 4 from J; bases not matched to a gene: 6. The germline V gene has CDR1 LNHDA and CDR2 SQIVND (reference sequence).

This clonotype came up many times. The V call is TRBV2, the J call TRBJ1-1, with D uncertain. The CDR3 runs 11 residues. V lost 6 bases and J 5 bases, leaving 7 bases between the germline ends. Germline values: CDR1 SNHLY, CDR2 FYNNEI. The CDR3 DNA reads TGTGCCAGCAGGGATGAGACTGAAGCTTTCTTT. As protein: CASRDETEAFF.

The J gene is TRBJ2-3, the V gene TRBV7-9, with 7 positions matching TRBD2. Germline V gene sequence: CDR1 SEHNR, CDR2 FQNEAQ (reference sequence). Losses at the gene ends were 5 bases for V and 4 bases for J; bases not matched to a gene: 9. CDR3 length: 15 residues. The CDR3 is CASSLPGAGPDTQYF. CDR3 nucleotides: TGTGCCAGCAGCCTCCCCGGAGCGGGGCCAGATACGCAGTATTTT. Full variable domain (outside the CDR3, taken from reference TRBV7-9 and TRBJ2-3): DTGVSQNPRHKITKRGQNVTFRCDPISEHNRLYWYRQTLGQGPEFLTYFQNEAQLEKSRLLSDRFSAERPKGSFSTLEIQRTEQGDSAMYLCASSLPGAGPDTQYFGPGTRLTVL.

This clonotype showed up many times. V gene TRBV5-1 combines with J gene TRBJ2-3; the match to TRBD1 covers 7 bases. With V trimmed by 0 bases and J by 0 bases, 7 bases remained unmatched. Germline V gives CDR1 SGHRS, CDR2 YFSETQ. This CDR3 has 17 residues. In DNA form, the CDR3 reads TGCGCCAGCAGCTTGGCAATAGGGACAGCTAGCACAGATACGCAGTATTTT. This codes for CASSLAIGTASTDTQYF.

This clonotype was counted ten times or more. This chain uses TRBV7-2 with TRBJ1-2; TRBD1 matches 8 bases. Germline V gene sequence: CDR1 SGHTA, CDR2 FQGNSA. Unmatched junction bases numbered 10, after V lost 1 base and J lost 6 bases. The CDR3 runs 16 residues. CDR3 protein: CASSLGRAGGADGYTF. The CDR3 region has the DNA TGTGCCAGCAGCTTAGGCCGGGCAGGGGGCGCGGATGGCTACACCTTC.

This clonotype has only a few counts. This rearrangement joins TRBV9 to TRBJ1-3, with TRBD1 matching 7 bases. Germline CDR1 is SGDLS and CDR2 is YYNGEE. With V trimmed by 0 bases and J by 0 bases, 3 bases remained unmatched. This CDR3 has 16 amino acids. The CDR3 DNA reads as TGTGCCAGCAGCGTAGAACAGGGGTTCTCTGGAAACACCATATATTTT. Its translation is CASSVEQGFSGNTIYF.

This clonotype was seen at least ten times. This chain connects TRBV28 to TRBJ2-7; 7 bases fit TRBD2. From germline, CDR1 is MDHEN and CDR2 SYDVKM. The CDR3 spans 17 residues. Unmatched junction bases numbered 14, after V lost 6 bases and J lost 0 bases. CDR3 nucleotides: TGTGCCAGCAGCCCCGCCGGGGGAGGGGCGGGCTCCTACGAGCAGTACTTC. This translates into CASSPAGGGAGSYEQYF.

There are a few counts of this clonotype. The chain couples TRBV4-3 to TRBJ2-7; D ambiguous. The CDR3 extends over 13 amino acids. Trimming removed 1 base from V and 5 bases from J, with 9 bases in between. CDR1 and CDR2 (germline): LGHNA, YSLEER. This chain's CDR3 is CASSQGAQDEQYF. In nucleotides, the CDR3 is TGCGCCAGCAGCCAAGGTGCTCAGGACGAGCAGTACTTC.

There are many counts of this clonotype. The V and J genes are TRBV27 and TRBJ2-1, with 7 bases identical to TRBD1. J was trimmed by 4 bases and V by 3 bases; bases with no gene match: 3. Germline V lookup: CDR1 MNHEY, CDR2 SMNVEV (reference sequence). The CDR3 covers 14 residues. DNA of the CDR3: TGTGCCAGCAGTTTTACAGGGGCTTACAATGAGCAGTTCTTC. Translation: CASSFTGAYNEQFF.

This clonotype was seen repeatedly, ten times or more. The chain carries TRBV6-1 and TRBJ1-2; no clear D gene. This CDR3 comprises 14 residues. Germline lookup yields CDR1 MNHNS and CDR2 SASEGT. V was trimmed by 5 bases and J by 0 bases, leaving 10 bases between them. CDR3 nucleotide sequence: TGTGCCAGCAGTATAAGATCAACTAACTATGGCTACACCTTC. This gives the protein CASSIRSTNYGYTF.

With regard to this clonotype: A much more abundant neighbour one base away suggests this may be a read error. CDR3 protein: CASTGSGSNEQFF. In nucleotides, the CDR3 is TGTGCCAGCACGGGTAGCGGCAGCAATGAGCAGTTCTTC. The rearrangement uses TRBV27 and TRBJ2-1, with D tentatively TRBD2 (6 bases). The CDR3 has 13 amino acids. The germline V gene has CDR1 MNHEY and CDR2 SMNVEV (reference sequence). V lost 7 bases to trimming and J lost 6 bases, with 13 bases between them.

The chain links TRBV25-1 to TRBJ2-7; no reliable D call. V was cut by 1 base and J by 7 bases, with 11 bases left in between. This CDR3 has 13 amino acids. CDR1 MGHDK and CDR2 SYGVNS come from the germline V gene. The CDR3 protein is CASSESSGREQYF. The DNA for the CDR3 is TGTGCCAGCAGTGAATCGTCAGGAAGGGAGCAGTACTTC.

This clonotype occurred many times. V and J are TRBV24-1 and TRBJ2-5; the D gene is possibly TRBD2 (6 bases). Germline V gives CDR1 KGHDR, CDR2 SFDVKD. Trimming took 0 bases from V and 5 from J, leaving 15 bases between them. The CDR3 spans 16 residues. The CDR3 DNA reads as TGTGCCACCAGTGATTTGGAGCCAGGGCTAGCGGAGACCCAGTACTTC. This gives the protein CATSDLEPGLAETQYF.

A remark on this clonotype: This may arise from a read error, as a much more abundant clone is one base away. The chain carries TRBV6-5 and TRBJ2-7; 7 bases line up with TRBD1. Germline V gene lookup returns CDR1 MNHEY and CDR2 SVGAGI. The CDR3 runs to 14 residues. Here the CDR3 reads CASSYRDSSYKQYF. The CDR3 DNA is TGTGCCAGCAGTTATCGGGACAGCTCCTACAAGCAGTACTTC.

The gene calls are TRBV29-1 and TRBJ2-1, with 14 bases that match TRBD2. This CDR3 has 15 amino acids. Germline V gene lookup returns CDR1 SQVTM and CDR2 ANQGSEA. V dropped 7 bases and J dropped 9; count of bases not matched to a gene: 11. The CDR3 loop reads CSAGQGLAGVGEQFF. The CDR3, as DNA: TGCAGCGCCGGGCAGGGACTAGCGGGAGTGGGTGAGCAGTTCTTC.

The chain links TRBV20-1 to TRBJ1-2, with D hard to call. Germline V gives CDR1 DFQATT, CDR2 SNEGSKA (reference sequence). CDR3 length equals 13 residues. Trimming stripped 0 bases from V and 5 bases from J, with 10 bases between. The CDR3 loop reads CSARDHRIYGYTF. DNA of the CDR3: TGCAGTGCTAGAGATCACCGAATATATGGCTACACCTTC.

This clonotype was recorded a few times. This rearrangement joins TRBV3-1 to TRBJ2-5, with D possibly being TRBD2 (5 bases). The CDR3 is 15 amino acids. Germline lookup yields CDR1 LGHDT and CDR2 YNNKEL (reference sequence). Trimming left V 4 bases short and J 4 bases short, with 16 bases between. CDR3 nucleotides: TGTGCCAGCAGCCGGACTCCGGAACACCGAGAGACCCAGTACTTC. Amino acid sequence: CASSRTPEHRETQYF.

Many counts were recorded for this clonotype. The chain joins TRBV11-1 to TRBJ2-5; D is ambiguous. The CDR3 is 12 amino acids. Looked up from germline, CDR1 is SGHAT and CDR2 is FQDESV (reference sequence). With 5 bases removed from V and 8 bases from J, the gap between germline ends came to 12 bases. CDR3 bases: TGTGCCAGCAGCATTGTTGGGGAAACCCAGTACTTC. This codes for CASSIVGETQYF.

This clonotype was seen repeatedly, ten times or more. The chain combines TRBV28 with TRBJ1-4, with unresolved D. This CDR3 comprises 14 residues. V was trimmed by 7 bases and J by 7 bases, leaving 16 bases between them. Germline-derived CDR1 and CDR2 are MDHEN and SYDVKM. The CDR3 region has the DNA TGTGCCAGCACCGACCCCTCCCGGGGTGAAAAACTGTTTTTT. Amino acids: CASTDPSRGEKLFF.

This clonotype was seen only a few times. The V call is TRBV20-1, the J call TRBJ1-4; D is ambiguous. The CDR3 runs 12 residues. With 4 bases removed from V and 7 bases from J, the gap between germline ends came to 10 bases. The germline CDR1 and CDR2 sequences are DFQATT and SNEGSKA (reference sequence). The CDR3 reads CSATTSGEKLFF. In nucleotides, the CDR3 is TGCAGTGCTACGACCTCTGGTGAAAAACTGTTTTTT.